These 32 T cell receptor beta chains originate from one sample sequenced in a study of Graves' ophthalmopathy and Graves' hyperthyroidism. RNA transcripts were the source from which TCR beta CDR3 regions were amplified. An initial RT-PCR round employing HTBI primers preceded a second-round multiplex PCR. One entry per CDR3 protein, called by TCRdb with MiXCR from the multiplex PCR reads. The profile shows roughly 410,000 distinct CDR3 sequences, 15% of them singletons. Sequenced: peripheral blood. Receptors were obtained from a woman younger than 30 with stable Graves' hyperthyroidism.

Remarks on this clonotype: A much larger clone is a single base away; this may be a read error. The missing conserved phenylalanine or tryptophan at the end of this CDR3 makes a read error likely. The chain recombines TRBV6-1 with TRBJ2-2; maybe TRBD2 (6 bases). Germline loops: CDR1 MNHNS, CDR2 SASEGT. The CDR3 extends over 14 amino acids. V was cut by 6 bases and J by 5 bases, with 13 bases left in between. The CDR3 nucleotides are TGTGCCAGCAGCGTAGCTGCGGGGACCGGGGAGCTGTTTTCT. Translated: CASSVAAGTGELFS.

The sample holds many counts of this clonotype. The chain uses TRBV24-1 and TRBJ1-2, with D possibly matching TRBD1 (5 bases). The germline gives CDR1 KGHDR, CDR2 SFDVKD. Trimming stripped 3 bases from V and 8 bases from J, with 24 bases between. The CDR3 runs to 17 residues. DNA for the CDR3: TGTGCCACCAGTGATCCTTCTATGGTCCAGGGCAGTAGGGGCTACACCTTC. Protein: CATSDPSMVQGSRGYTF.

This clonotype was detected ten times or more. V is TRBV7-9 and J is TRBJ1-5, with D perhaps TRBD1 (5 bases). CDR1 and CDR2 (germline): SEHNR, FQNEAQ (reference sequence). The V end lost 1 base, the J end lost 9 bases, and 16 bases lay between the germline ends. This CDR3 comprises 15 residues. CDR3 nucleotide sequence: TGTGCCAGCAGCTTAGACACAGGCCTCTTTGGGCCCCAGCATTTT. Translated: CASSLDTGLFGPQHF.

The chain is built from TRBV7-9 and TRBJ1-3; D call uncertain. V lost 6 bases, J lost 5 bases, and 17 bases lay in between. CDR1 is SEHNR and CDR2 is FQNEAQ in the germline V gene (reference sequence). CDR3 length: 15 amino acids. In DNA, the CDR3 is TGTGCCAGCAGAGAGGACGGACTAACTAGAAACACCATATATTTT. It yields the protein CASREDGLTRNTIYF.

There are many counts of this clonotype. V usage is TRBV13 and J usage is TRBJ1-1; D is possibly TRBD1 (6 bases). V lost 3 bases and J lost 3, with 20 bases in between. The germline V gene has CDR1 PRHDT and CDR2 FYEKMQ (reference sequence). The CDR3 runs 17 residues. This chain's CDR3 is CASSFRRGGGVDTEAFF. In DNA, the CDR3 is TGTGCCAGCAGCTTCCGCAGGGGTGGAGGGGTGGACACTGAAGCTTTCTTT.

This clonotype was detected ten times or more. This rearrangement joins TRBV5-1 to TRBJ1-3; D uncertain. Germline CDR1 is SGHRS and CDR2 is YFSETQ. Between the trimmed V and J ends, which lost 3 bases and 0 bases, there was a span of 10 bases. The CDR3 is made up of 15 amino acids. CDR3 nucleotide sequence: TGCGCCAGCAGCTCCGAAGGCTTCTCTGGAAACACCATATATTTT. It is translated as CASSSEGFSGNTIYF.

This clonotype was recorded many times. The CDR3 DNA reads TGTGCCAGCACTAGGGGAAACACCATATATTTT. Translating it yields CASTRGNTIYF. The chain uses TRBV12-3 or TRBV12-4 and TRBJ1-3; no reliable D call. The V gene lost 7 bases and the J gene lost 4 bases, with 5 bases spanning the gap. CDR3 length equals 11 residues.

This clonotype has a count of ten or more. The genes are TRBV2 and TRBJ1-1; D call uncertain. The germline CDR1 and CDR2 sequences are SNHLY and FYNNEI. The CDR3 consists of 15 residues. Trimming pared 0 bases from V and 10 bases from J, leaving 18 bases between. CDR3 bases: TGTGCCAGCAGTGAAGCAATGGGTCGGGGTGGGAGAGCTTTCTTT. It yields the protein CASSEAMGRGGRAFF.

There are a few counts of this clonotype. The chain has TRBV29-1 and TRBJ2-2; TRBD1 or TRBD2 may be the D gene (5 bases each). CDR1 and CDR2 (germline): SQVTM, ANQGSEA. The CDR3 totals 11 residues. Deletions cut 6 bases from V and 6 bases from J, with 8 bases between. The CDR3 reads CSVLGAGELFF. CDR3 nucleotides: TGCAGCGTGCTGGGGGCCGGGGAGCTGTTTTTT.

This clonotype was counted at least ten times. The V and J genes are TRBV29-1 and TRBJ1-1; D not resolved. This CDR3 is built from 10 residues. Trimming removed 8 bases at V and 1 base at J, with 5 bases between. Germline V gives CDR1 SQVTM, CDR2 ANQGSEA. The DNA for the CDR3 is TGCAGCAGCGGGAACACTGAAGCTTTCTTT. This sequence encodes CSSGNTEAFF.

The chain couples TRBV10-3 to TRBJ2-6; D ambiguous. Trimming left V 0 bases short and J 4 bases short, with 10 bases between. The CDR3 is made up of 16 amino acids. Germline lookup yields CDR1 ENHRY and CDR2 SYGVKD. DNA for the CDR3: TGTGCCATCAGTGAGTCGACGAGGTCGGGGGCCAACGTCCTGACTTTC. Protein sequence: CAISESTRSGANVLTF.

This clonotype was seen ten or more times. V and J are TRBV27 and TRBJ1-1; D is undetermined. The CDR3 runs 15 residues. V lost 5 bases and J lost 0, with 13 bases in between. Germline CDR1 and CDR2: MNHEY and SMNVEV (reference sequence). CDR3 in amino acids: CASSPSGPMNTEAFF. CDR3 nucleotides: TGTGCCAGCAGTCCATCCGGACCCATGAACACTGAAGCTTTCTTT.

The CDR3 region has the DNA TGCGCCAGCAGCTTCACGGGGGCCAAGGAGACCCAGTACTTC. Amino acid sequence: CASSFTGAKETQYF. The chain employs TRBV5-1 and TRBJ2-5, with D perhaps assigned TRBD1 or TRBD2 (6 bases each). V was shortened by 2 bases and J by 5 bases, with 13 bases between the two germline ends. The germline CDR1 and CDR2 sequences are SGHRS and YFSETQ. The CDR3 consists of 14 residues. The variable domain in full, with the rest retrieved from reference TRBV5-1 and TRBJ2-5, is KAGVTQTPRYLIKTRGQQVTLSCSPISGHRSVSWYQQTPGQGLQFLFEYFSETQRNKGNFPGRFSGRQFSNSRSEMNVSTLELGDSALYLCASSFTGAKETQYFGPGTRLLVL.

This clonotype was seen repeatedly, ten times or more. The chain carries TRBV14 and TRBJ1-1; weak D call: TRBD1 (6 bases). With 4 bases removed from V and 1 base from J, the gap between germline ends came to 13 bases. This CDR3 is built from 15 residues. Germline assignment: CDR1 SGHDN and CDR2 FVKESK. In DNA, the CDR3 is TGTGCCAGCAGCCTACATCCGGGGGCGAACACTGAAGCTTTCTTT. Protein: CASSLHPGANTEAFF.

This clonotype was counted between two and nine times. V and J are TRBV19 and TRBJ2-2; either TRBD1 or TRBD2 may supply D (6 bases each). This CDR3 is built from 16 residues. Trimming took 4 bases from V and 4 from J, leaving 16 bases between them. Germline V gives CDR1 LNHDA, CDR2 SQIVND (reference sequence). This CDR3 reads CASSTSGAGVTGELFF. CDR3 DNA sequence: TGTGCCAGTAGTACGTCGGGGGCCGGAGTCACCGGGGAGCTGTTTTTT.

This clonotype was seen many times. The chain combines TRBV7-2 with TRBJ2-5, with unresolved D. Germline CDR1 reads SGHTA; CDR2 reads FQGNSA. The length of the CDR3 is 13 residues. V was trimmed by 7 bases and J by 5 bases, leaving 14 bases between them. CDR3 nucleotides: TGTGCCAGCACCCTTATAGCACGGGAGACCCAGTACTTC. Its translation is CASTLIARETQYF.

This clonotype has ten or more counts. The J gene is TRBJ1-1, the V gene TRBV11-2, with D perhaps TRBD1 (5 bases). V dropped 2 bases and J dropped 0 bases, with 13 bases sitting between them. The CDR3 has 16 residues. Germline lookup yields CDR1 SGHAT and CDR2 FQNNGV. This CDR3 reads CASSLIVWGVNTEAFF. The CDR3 DNA reads TGTGCCAGCAGCTTAATCGTCTGGGGGGTGAACACTGAAGCTTTCTTT.

This clonotype appeared a few times. The chain employs TRBV4-1 and TRBJ2-7; TRBD1 agrees at 7 bases. Germline CDR1 reads MGHRA; CDR2 reads YSYEKL. This CDR3 has 15 residues. V lost 0 bases and J lost 2; bases outside the gene matches: 4. The CDR3 DNA reads as TGCGCCAGCAGCCAAGACCGAGGGACAGCCTACGAGCAGTACTTC. Its protein is CASSQDRGTAYEQYF.

This clonotype was found many times. The CDR3 nucleotides are TGTGCCAGCAGTCTCAGGGGGTCCCTAGTAAGGGGCTACACCTTC. It translates to CASSLRGSLVRGYTF. This chain links TRBV2 with TRBJ1-2; 7 positions agree with TRBD1. CDR3 length equals 15 residues. Germline-derived CDR1 and CDR2 are SNHLY and FYNNEI. J gave up 8 bases and V 5 bases, and 14 bases lay outside the gene matches.

A few counts support this clonotype. The chain uses TRBV6-5 and TRBJ2-7, with TRBD1 identical over 7 bases. The CDR3 has 15 residues. CDR1 and CDR2 (germline): MNHEY, SVGAGI. Germline trimming cut 4 bases from V and 3 bases from J; bases unmatched to any gene: 9. The CDR3 coding sequence is TGTGCCAGCAGTTCGGGACAGCTAGGAATCTACGAGCAGTACTTC. Its translation: CASSSGQLGIYEQYF.

This clonotype was picked up many times. The V gene is TRBV20-1, the J gene TRBJ2-7; tentatively, D is TRBD1 (6 bases). Germline V gene sequence: CDR1 DFQATT, CDR2 SNEGSKA (reference sequence). This CDR3 has 14 amino acids. With 5 bases removed from V and 4 bases from J, the gap between germline ends came to 18 bases. The DNA of the CDR3 is TGCAGTGCTGGCGGTGGTGGGGGCCAGTACGAGCAGTACTTC. It yields the protein CSAGGGGGQYEQYF.

Comment on this clonotype: The CDR3 does not close with the conserved phenylalanine or tryptophan, likely indicating a read error. The J gene is TRBJ1-5, the V gene TRBV12-3 or TRBV12-4; D may be TRBD1 (5 bases). This CDR3 has 16 amino acids. The ends were cut back, 1 base at V and 3 bases at J, with 13 bases in the middle. CDR3 loop: CASSLGSAGPNQPQHV. CDR3 bases: TGTGCCAGCAGTTTAGGGTCGGCAGGGCCCAATCAGCCCCAGCATGTT.

This clonotype was counted many times. One junction end does not reproduce the germline sequence, and a read error may be involved. The chain couples TRBV5-1 to TRBJ1-2; D is unclear. The CDR3 is 14 residues long. Germline lookup yields CDR1 SGHRS and CDR2 YFSETQ. Here the CDR3 reads CASSLNQTPGSKDF. The CDR3 DNA follows: TGCGCCAGCAGCTTGAACCAAACACCAGGCAGCAAGGACTTC.

This clonotype was found many times. The J gene is TRBJ2-5, the V gene TRBV7-2; D tentatively fits TRBD1 or TRBD2 (5 bases each). Trimming removed 3 bases from V and 1 base from J, with 15 bases in between. The CDR3 is 16 residues long. Germline CDR1 reads SGHTA; CDR2 reads FQGNSA. In nucleotides, the CDR3 is TGTGCCAGCAGCTTCTTCCCCGGGACCATCCAAGAGACCCAGTACTTC. Protein sequence: CASSFFPGTIQETQYF.

The table lists this clonotype with many counts. The chain links TRBV20-1 to TRBJ1-2; D unclear. The CDR3 is 11 residues long. Deletions cut 3 bases from V and 6 bases from J, with 8 bases between. Per germline, CDR1 DFQATT and CDR2 SNEGSKA (reference sequence). CDR3 sequence: CSASVGDGYTF. The CDR3 DNA follows: TGCAGTGCTAGTGTCGGGGATGGCTACACCTTC.

The rearrangement links TRBV20-1 to TRBJ2-1; D possibly matches TRBD1 or TRBD2 (6 bases each). The V and J ends lost 3 bases and 9 bases respectively, with 21 bases between them. Per germline, CDR1 DFQATT and CDR2 SNEGSKA (reference sequence). The CDR3 sequence is 15 residues long. CDR3 sequence: CSARRGDTLTSEQFF. The CDR3 nucleotides are TGCAGTGCTAGGAGGGGGGACACCCTCACATCTGAGCAGTTCTTC.

The CDR3 DNA reads as TGTGCCACCAGTGAGGCCGGGACGGATGGCCGGACCCAGTACTTC. This codes for CATSEAGTDGRTQYF. V and J are TRBV24-1 and TRBJ2-5, with D perhaps given as TRBD1 or TRBD2 (5 bases each). CDR1 is KGHDR, CDR2 SFDVKD, per germline. CDR3 size: 15 residues. Trimming took off 4 bases at V and 7 bases at J, with 18 bases between the two ends.

This clonotype was seen repeatedly, ten times or more. V usage is TRBV4-1 and J usage is TRBJ1-1, with a possible D match to TRBD1 (6 bases). V gave up 0 bases and J gave up 0 bases, with 11 bases separating them. Germline assignment: CDR1 MGHRA and CDR2 YSYEKL. The CDR3 extends over 16 amino acids. This CDR3 is CASSQEAPGVNTEAFF. CDR3 in DNA: TGCGCCAGCAGCCAAGAGGCACCAGGGGTGAACACTGAAGCTTTCTTT.

Many counts were recorded for this clonotype. The chain combines TRBV6-1 with TRBJ2-2; TRBD2 is a possible D gene (5 bases). This CDR3 has 16 amino acids. Germline CDR1 reads MNHNS; CDR2 reads SASEGT. The V end lost 3 bases, the J end lost 0 bases, and 11 bases lay between the germline ends. This CDR3 reads CASSDRTFANTGELFF. As DNA, the CDR3 is TGTGCCAGCAGTGACCGGACTTTCGCGAACACCGGGGAGCTGTTTTTT.

This clonotype was seen at least ten times. The CDR3 sequence: CASSHRRGMNTEAFF. The CDR3 nucleotides read TGTGCCAGCAGCCATCGCAGGGGTATGAACACTGAAGCTTTCTTT. The chain has TRBV9 and TRBJ1-1, with D perhaps matching TRBD1 (6 bases). The CDR3 is 15 residues long. The germline CDR1 and CDR2 sequences are SGDLS and YYNGEE. The ends were cut back, 4 bases at V and 0 bases at J, with 13 bases in the middle.

This clonotype appeared many times. The chain carries TRBV6-1 and TRBJ1-6, with TRBD1 identical over 7 bases. This CDR3 is built from 16 residues. CDR1 and CDR2 (germline): MNHNS, SASEGT. The V and J ends lost 4 bases and 4 bases, in that order; junction bases with no gene match: 7. CDR3 loop: CASSGRDSSYNSPLHF. The CDR3 DNA is TGTGCCAGCAGTGGCCGGGACAGCTCTTATAATTCACCCCTCCACTTT.

A few counts support this clonotype. J is TRBJ1-5 and V is TRBV7-2; TRBD1 matches at 11 bases. The germline V gene has CDR1 SGHTA and CDR2 FQGNSA. J was trimmed by 9 bases and V by 5 bases; bases with no gene match: 6. The length of the CDR3 is 14 residues. This chain's CDR3 is CASSQGQGVLPQHF. The CDR3 nucleotides are TGTGCCAGCAGCCAGGGACAGGGGGTGCTGCCCCAGCATTTT.